Below are 18 T cell receptor beta chains sequenced from a single sample in a study of blood T cell repertoires in COVID-19. This table comes from immunoSEQ multiplex PCR, and its TCRdb copy is limited to in-frame clones, with some not included. The data contain roughly 130,000 clones, about 76% of them seen just once; the ten biggest clones take up around 12%. Input material: peripheral blood. The receptors were sampled from a man older than 75 with acute or convalescent COVID-19.

The J gene is TRBJ1-5, the V gene TRBV14; no firm D call. This CDR3 comprises 13 residues. The germline gives CDR1 SGHDN, CDR2 FVKESK. Trimming removed 4 bases from V and 2 bases from J, with 6 bases in between. DNA of the CDR3: TGTGCCAGCAGCCTGCAGGGCAATCAGCCCCAGCATTTT. Its translation: CASSLQGNQPQHF. Based on the CDR3 plus reference TRBV14 and TRBJ1-5, the full variable domain is EAGVTQFPSHSVIEKGQTVTLRCDPISGHDNLYWYRRVMGKEIKFLLHFVKESKQDESGMPNNRFLAERTGGTYSTLKVQPAELEDSGVYFCASSLQGNQPQHFGDGTRLSIL.

The table lists this clone with a few counts. This chain joins TRBV24-1 and TRBJ2-1; the D is unclear. Trimming shortened V by 5 bases and J by 5 bases, and 12 bases separated the two germline ends. The CDR3 loop spans 14 amino acids. The germline gives CDR1 KGHDR, CDR2 SFDVKD. The chain's CDR3 is CATSAARQDNEQFF. For the CDR3, the DNA is TGTGCCACCAGTGCAGCACGCCAGGACAATGAGCAGTTCTTC.

The chain couples TRBV7-6 to TRBJ2-3; perhaps TRBD2 as D (5 bases). Trimming took off 1 base at V and 3 bases at J, with 14 bases between the two ends. Germline CDR1 reads SGHVS; CDR2 reads FNYEAQ. The CDR3 extends over 16 amino acids. CDR3: CASSLVSGSPTDTQYF. CDR3 bases: TGTGCCAGCAGCTTAGTGTCGGGGAGTCCAACAGATACGCAGTATTTT. Full variable domain (rest looked up from reference TRBV7-6 and TRBJ2-3): GAGVSQSPRYKVTKRGQDVALRCDPISGHVSLYWYRQALGQGPEFLTYFNYEAQQDKSGLPNDRFSAERPEGSISTLTIQRTEQRDSAMYRCASSLVSGSPTDTQYFGPGTRLTVL.

The V and J genes are TRBV2 and TRBJ2-3; D is uncertain. V dropped 1 base and J dropped 6 bases, with 8 bases sitting between them. Germline CDR1 reads SNHLY; CDR2 reads FYNNEI. CDR3 length: 13 amino acids. Here the CDR3 DNA reads TGTGCCAGCAGTGAAGAGGAGCAGGATACGCAGTATTTT. Its protein is CASSEEEQDTQYF.

The chain has TRBV11-3 and TRBJ1-2; D possibly corresponds to TRBD1 (6 bases). V was cut by 11 bases and J by 2 bases, with 21 bases left in between. The CDR3 is 15 amino acids. In germline, CDR1 is SGHNT, CDR2 YENEEA. CDR3 in DNA: TGTGCCCGACCGGATGTAGGGGGGGACAACTATGGCTACACCTTC. Translating it yields CARPDVGGDNYGYTF.

The genes are TRBV2 and TRBJ1-2; the D is unclear. Between the trimmed V and J ends, which lost 6 bases and 8 bases, there was a span of 10 bases. The germline gives CDR1 SNHLY, CDR2 FYNNEI. The CDR3 is 11 amino acids. CDR3 DNA: TGTGCCAGCAGGGCCGTTAGCGGCTACACCTTC. This gives the protein CASRAVSGYTF.

The chain links TRBV5-1 to TRBJ2-2; 12 bases map to TRBD1. The length of the CDR3 is 17 residues. V lost 4 bases, J lost 6 bases, and 10 bases stayed unmatched. Germline V gives CDR1 SGHRS, CDR2 YFSETQ. Here the CDR3 reads CASSPDLGTGGPGELFF. The DNA of the CDR3 is TGCGCCAGCAGCCCGGACTTGGGGACAGGGGGCCCCGGGGAGCTGTTTTTT.

This clone has only a few counts. The chain links TRBV6-1 to TRBJ2-3, with 8 bases that match TRBD1. CDR1 is MNHNS and CDR2 is SASEGT in the germline V gene. The CDR3 length is 15 residues. V lost 3 bases and J lost 2; bases outside the gene matches: 4. CDR3 amino acids: CASSDVRGPTDTQYF. The DNA for the CDR3 is TGTGCCAGCAGTGATGTCAGGGGGCCCACAGATACGCAGTATTTT.

This chain's CDR3 is CASSLDPLPGGTEAFF. The CDR3 bases are TGCGCCAGCAGCTTGGATCCTCTCCCTGGAGGCACTGAAGCTTTCTTT. This rearrangement joins TRBV5-1 to TRBJ1-1; D gene ambiguous. The CDR3 covers 16 residues. Per the germline V gene, CDR1 is SGHRS and CDR2 is YFSETQ. Trimming took off 0 bases at V and 4 bases at J, with 16 bases between the two ends.

The rearrangement uses TRBV18 and TRBJ1-4, with 10 bases fitting TRBD1. V shed 3 bases, J shed 4 bases, and the junction held 2 bases outside the gene matches. The CDR3 has 15 residues. CDR1 is KGHSH, CDR2 LQKENI, per germline. The CDR3 nucleotides read TGTGCCAGCTCACCCAGGGACAGGGGTAATGAAAAACTGTTTTTT. It codes for CASSPRDRGNEKLFF.

Only one count was recorded for this clone. The chain links TRBV28 to TRBJ2-4; 7 bases are a match to TRBD1. This CDR3 has 14 residues. The V gene end was trimmed by 2 bases and the J gene end by 6 bases; junction bases not matched to a gene: 4. CDR1 MDHEN and CDR2 SYDVKM come from the germline V gene. The CDR3 region has the DNA TGTGCCAGCAGTTTACCAGGGGGTGGAAACATTCAGTACTTC. This sequence encodes CASSLPGGGNIQYF.

The J gene is TRBJ1-2, the V gene TRBV18, with 10 bases lining up with TRBD1. From germline, CDR1 is KGHSH and CDR2 LQKENI. The CDR3 is 15 residues long. V gave up 1 base and J gave up 7 bases; unmatched junction bases: 6. The CDR3 coding sequence is TGTGCCAGCTCACCACTCCCAGACAGGGGGCTTGGCTACACCTTC. It codes for CASSPLPDRGLGYTF.

The V call is TRBV28, the J call TRBJ2-5, with D maybe TRBD1 (6 bases). CDR3 length: 12 amino acids. V gave up 9 bases and J gave up 4 bases, with 12 bases separating them. CDR1 MDHEN and CDR2 SYDVKM come from the germline V gene. The DNA of the CDR3 is TGTGCCAGTAAGGGGGACGGAGAGACCCAGTACTTC. This translates into CASKGDGETQYF.

The chain joins TRBV19 to TRBJ2-2; TRBD1 might be the D (6 bases). Per germline, CDR1 LNHDA and CDR2 SQIVND (reference sequence). Between the trimmed V and J ends, which lost 5 bases and 4 bases, there was a span of 14 bases. The CDR3 runs 15 residues. The CDR3, as DNA: TGTGCCAGTAGTGAACGAAACAGGGCCACCGGGGAGCTGTTTTTT. It is translated as CASSERNRATGELFF.

The rearrangement joins TRBV6-5 to TRBJ1-3; 7 bases match TRBD1. This CDR3 contains 13 residues. Germline CDR1 MNHEY, CDR2 SVGAGI. Unmatched junction bases numbered 4, after V lost 7 bases and J lost 4 bases. The CDR3: CASIQGVGNTIYF. CDR3 DNA: TGTGCCAGCATCCAGGGGGTCGGAAACACCATATATTTT.

The chain combines TRBV13 with TRBJ1-2; no reliable D call. This CDR3 has 12 residues. Germline V gene lookup returns CDR1 PRHDT and CDR2 FYEKMQ (reference sequence). V was trimmed by 2 bases and J by 8 bases, leaving 9 bases between them. The DNA of the CDR3 is TGTGCCAGCAGCTTACGGGGATCCGGCTACACCTTC. Translated: CASSLRGSGYTF.

J is TRBJ2-7 and V is TRBV5-5; 10 positions match TRBD1. The V gene's germline CDR1 is SGHKS and CDR2 YYEKEE (reference sequence). The CDR3 consists of 15 residues. The J segment lost 0 bases and the V segment lost 3 bases, leaving 3 bases of the junction unmatched. In nucleotides, the CDR3 is TGTGCCAGCAGCTGGGGACAGGGGAGCTCCTACGAGCAGTACTTC. Translation gives CASSWGQGSSYEQYF.

About this clone: Possible read error: a much larger clone is one base away. This CDR3 is also generated by other DNA sequences in the sample. The V call is TRBV7-9, the J call TRBJ2-7; the match to TRBD1 covers 7 bases. CDR1 is SEHNR and CDR2 is FQNEAQ in the germline V gene (reference sequence). The CDR3 has 12 amino acids. V lost 4 bases to trimming and J lost 5 bases; unmatched junction nucleotides: 2. In nucleotides, the CDR3 is TGTGCCAGCAGCTCGACAGGGAACGAGCAGTACTTC. Its protein product is CASSSTGNEQYF. Full variable domain (missing parts from reference TRBV7-9 and TRBJ2-7): DTGVSQNPRHKITKRGQNVTFRCDPISEHNRLYWYRQTLGQGPEFLTYFQNEAQLEKSRLLSDRFSAERPKGSFSTLEIQRTEQGDSAMYLCASSSTGNEQYFGPGTRLTVT.